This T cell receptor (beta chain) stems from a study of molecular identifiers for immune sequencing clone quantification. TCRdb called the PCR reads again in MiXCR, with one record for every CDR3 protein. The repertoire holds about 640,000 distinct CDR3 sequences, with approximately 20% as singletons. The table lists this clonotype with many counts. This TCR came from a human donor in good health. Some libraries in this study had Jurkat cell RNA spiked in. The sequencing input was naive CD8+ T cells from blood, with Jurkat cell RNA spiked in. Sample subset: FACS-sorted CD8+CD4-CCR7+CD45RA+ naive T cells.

This CDR3 is CASSPATSGPYNEQFF. The CDR3 nucleotides are TGTGCCAGCAGCCCTGCTACTAGCGGCCCCTACAATGAGCAGTTCTTC. V gene TRBV13 combines with J gene TRBJ2-1; 8 bases match TRBD2. Germline CDR1 is PRHDT and CDR2 is FYEKMQ (reference sequence). V shed 5 bases, J shed 2 bases, and the junction held 8 bases outside the gene matches. The CDR3 runs 16 residues.